This T cell receptor (beta chain) appears in the sequencing data of a study of identical twins. Findings of the study overall: Where beta out-of-frame sequences were concerned, excess twin sharing was weaker. Low generation-probability sequences were in excess among twin-shared out-of-frame alpha sequences. Analyses of zero insertions could be partly confounded by invariant MAIT and iNKT cells.

TCRdb ran MiXCR on the 5' RACE reads and lists one entry per CDR3 protein. Altogether about 280,000 distinct CDR3 sequences are present, less than 9% being singletons, with the ten largest covering 2% to 2.5%. This clonotype was seen a few times. Its target is unknown. CDR1 is MNHEY and CDR2 is SMNVEV in the germline V gene (reference sequence). The CDR3 loop spans 17 amino acids. The V and J ends lost 5 bases and 7 bases, in that order; junction bases with no gene match: 18. These data also featured in a second study, about yellow fever vaccine responses in identical twins. That publication notes: Reportedly, twins' vaccine T cell responses looked partly convergent and partly personalized.

The J gene is TRBJ2-3, the V gene TRBV27, with TRBD1 matching 7 bases. The receptor was derived from a woman aged 18-29 years in good health. Sequenced material: memory (CD45RO+) T cells sorted from blood. CDR3 amino acids: CASSPETDYRGPNTQYF. As DNA, the CDR3 is TGTGCCAGCAGTCCCGAAACAGACTACAGGGGACCGAATACGCAGTATTTT.